These T cell receptor beta chains were read from a single sample in a study of T cell responses to AZD1222 COVID-19 vaccine. Profiled with immunoSEQ multiplex PCR; TCRdb holds only in-frame clones, not every one. Of tens of thousands of clones listed, about nine tenths are singletons. The material sequenced was peripheral blood, taken 28 days after the second AZD1222 dose. The receptors stem from an adult who received the AZD1222 COVID-19 vaccine. The CDR3 runs from the conserved cysteine through the conserved F or W. The D gene is left open where the match is weak. Clone size, where shown, is once, few, many, or a class for clones that have expanded.

>TRBV15|TRBD1|few|TRBJ1-3
CATSLRDRAFSGNTIYF
>TRBV7-6|-|-|TRBJ1-6
CASSLGRQNNSPLHF
>TRBV3-1/TRBV3-2|-|-|TRBJ2-1
CASSQGGQNEQFF
>TRBV5-1|TRBD1|-|TRBJ1-1
CASRETGEETEAFF
>TRBV5-4|-|-|TRBJ2-7
CASSLDVGPYEQYF
>TRBV5-4|TRBD1|-|TRBJ1-4
CASSPDRARGVDEKLFF
>TRBV18|-|-|TRBJ2-4
CASSPPREGAKNIQYF
>TRBV18|-|-|TRBJ1-2
CASSASRDGYTF
>TRBV7-8|-|-|TRBJ1-4
CASSTLGWTNEKLFF
>TRBV5-1|-|-|TRBJ1-4
CASSSGAVPREKLFF
>TRBV7-6|-|-|TRBJ1-3
CASSVQPSGNTIYF
>TRBV19|-|-|TRBJ2-3
CASSSSDTQYF
>TRBV5-4|-|-|TRBJ2-3
CASSLEGPFRDTQYF
>TRBV29-1|TRBD1|-|TRBJ1-1
CSVSLQGATEAFF
>TRBV2|-|-|TRBJ1-1
CASYPGHRNTEAFF
>TRBV27|-|few|TRBJ1-1
CASRDGGGTEAFF
>TRBV7-9|TRBD2|-|TRBJ2-3
CASSIGGLRTDTQYF
>TRBV2|-|-|TRBJ1-2
CASSADGSYYGYTF
>TRBV30|TRBD1|-|TRBJ1-4
CAWGPGTANEKLFF
>TRBV5-8|TRBD1|once|TRBJ1-4
CASSVPTGAGEKLFF
>TRBV6-4|-|-|TRBJ1-1
CASSDGRKEAFF
>TRBV10-2|TRBD2|few|TRBJ2-1
CASTSGTSGSTPHNEQFF
>TRBV19|TRBD2|-|TRBJ2-7
CASSVAGAYEQYF
>TRBV6-1|TRBD2|once|TRBJ2-3
CASSGPAGGPEDTQYF
>TRBV5-1|-|-|TRBJ2-3
CASSLDRETDTQYF
>TRBV5-6|TRBD1|once|TRBJ1-1
CASSNRLDRGLGEAFF
>TRBV5-1|-|-|TRBJ2-5
CASSLLLGGETQYF
>TRBV2|-|-|TRBJ1-5
CASSRFQGPSNQPQHF
>TRBV5-1|-|-|TRBJ2-7
CASSLATGTYEQYF
>TRBV30|TRBD2|-|TRBJ2-5
CASTTGGKETQYF
>TRBV6-5|-|few|TRBJ1-2
CASREEGQNYGYTF
>TRBV2|-|-|TRBJ2-7
CASSLQGEGYEQYF
>TRBV30|-|-|TRBJ1-2
CAWVRDRDGYTF